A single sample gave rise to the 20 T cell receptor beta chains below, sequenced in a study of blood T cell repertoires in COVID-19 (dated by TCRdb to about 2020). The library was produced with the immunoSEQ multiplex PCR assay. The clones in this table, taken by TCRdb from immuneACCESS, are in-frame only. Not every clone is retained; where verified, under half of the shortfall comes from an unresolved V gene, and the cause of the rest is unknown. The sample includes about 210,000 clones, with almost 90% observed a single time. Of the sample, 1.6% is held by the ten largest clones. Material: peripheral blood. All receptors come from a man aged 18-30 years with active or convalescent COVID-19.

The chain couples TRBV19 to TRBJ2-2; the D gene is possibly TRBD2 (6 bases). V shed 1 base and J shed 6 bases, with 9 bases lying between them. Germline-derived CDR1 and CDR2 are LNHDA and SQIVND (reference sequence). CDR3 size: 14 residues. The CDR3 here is CASSIAGLPGELFF. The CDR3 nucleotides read TGTGCCAGTAGTATAGCGGGACTTCCCGGGGAGCTGTTTTTT.

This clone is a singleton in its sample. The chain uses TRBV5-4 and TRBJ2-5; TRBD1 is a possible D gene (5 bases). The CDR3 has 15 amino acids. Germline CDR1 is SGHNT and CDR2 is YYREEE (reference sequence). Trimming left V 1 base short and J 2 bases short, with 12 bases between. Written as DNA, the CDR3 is TGTGCCAGCAGCTTGCCGAGTAGGGGACAAGAGACCCAGTACTTC. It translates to CASSLPSRGQETQYF. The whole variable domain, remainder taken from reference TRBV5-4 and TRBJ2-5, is ETGVTQSPTHLIKTRGQQVTLRCSSQSGHNTVSWYQQALGQGPQFIFQYYREEENGRGNFPPRFSGLQFPNYSSELNVNALELDDSALYLCASSLPSRGQETQYFGPGTRLLVL.

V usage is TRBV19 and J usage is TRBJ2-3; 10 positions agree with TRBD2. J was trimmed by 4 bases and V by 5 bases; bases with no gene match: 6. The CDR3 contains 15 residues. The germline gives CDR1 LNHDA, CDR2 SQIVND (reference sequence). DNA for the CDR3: TGTGCCAGTAGTGCCAGACTAGCGGGCTCAGATACGCAGTATTTT. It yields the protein CASSARLAGSDTQYF.

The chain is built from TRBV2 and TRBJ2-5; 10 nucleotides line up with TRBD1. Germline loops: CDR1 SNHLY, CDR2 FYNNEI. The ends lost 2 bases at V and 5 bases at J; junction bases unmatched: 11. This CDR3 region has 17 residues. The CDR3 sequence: CASSESGVTGGWETQYF. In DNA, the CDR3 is TGTGCCAGCAGTGAATCGGGGGTGACAGGGGGCTGGGAGACCCAGTACTTC.

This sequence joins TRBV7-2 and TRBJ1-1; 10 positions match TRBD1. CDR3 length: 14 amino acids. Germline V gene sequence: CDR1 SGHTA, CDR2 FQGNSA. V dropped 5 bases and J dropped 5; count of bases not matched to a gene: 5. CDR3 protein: CASSIGTGDTEAFF. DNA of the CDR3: TGTGCCAGCAGCATAGGGACAGGGGATACTGAAGCTTTCTTT.

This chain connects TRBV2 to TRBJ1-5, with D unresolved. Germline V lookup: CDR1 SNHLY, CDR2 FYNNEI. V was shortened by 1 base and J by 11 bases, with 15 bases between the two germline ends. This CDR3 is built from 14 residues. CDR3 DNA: TGTGCCAGCAGTGAAGGGGGATTGGGGAGGGCCCAGCATTTT. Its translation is CASSEGGLGRAQHF. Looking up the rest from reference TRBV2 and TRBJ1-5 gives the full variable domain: EPEVTQTPSHQVTQMGQEVILRCVPISNHLYFYWYRQILGQKVEFLVSFYNNEISEKSEIFDDQFSVERPDGSNFTLKIRSTKLEDSAMYFCASSEGGLGRAQHFGDGTRLSIL.

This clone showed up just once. The chain's CDR3 is CASSEEHFSGGRNQETQYF. The CDR3 DNA follows: TGTGCCAGCAGTGAAGAACATTTTAGCGGGGGGCGGAACCAAGAGACCCAGTACTTC. The genes are TRBV6-1 and TRBJ2-5; 10 bases fit TRBD2. This CDR3 has 19 residues. V lost 1 base, J lost 0 bases, and 11 bases stayed unmatched. Germline assignment: CDR1 MNHNS and CDR2 SASEGT.

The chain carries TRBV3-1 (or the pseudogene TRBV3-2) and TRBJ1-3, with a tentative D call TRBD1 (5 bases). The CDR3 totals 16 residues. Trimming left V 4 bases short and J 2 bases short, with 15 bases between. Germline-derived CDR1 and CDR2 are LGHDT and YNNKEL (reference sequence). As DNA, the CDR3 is TGTGCCAGCAGCCCCGGACAAGTCGTAGCTGGAAACACCATATATTTT. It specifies CASSPGQVVAGNTIYF.

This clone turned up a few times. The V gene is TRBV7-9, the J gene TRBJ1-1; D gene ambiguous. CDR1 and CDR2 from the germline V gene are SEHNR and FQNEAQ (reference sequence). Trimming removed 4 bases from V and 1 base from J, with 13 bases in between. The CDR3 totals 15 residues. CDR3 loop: CASSSGFRGNTEAFF. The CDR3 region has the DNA TGTGCCAGCAGCTCCGGGTTTCGGGGGAACACTGAAGCTTTCTTT.

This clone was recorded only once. Written as DNA, the CDR3 is TGTGCCAGTAGTCCGGTTCAGGGGATCGGCTTTTCGCCCCAGCATTTT. Its protein product is CASSPVQGIGFSPQHF. The chain joins TRBV19 to TRBJ1-5, with TRBD1 as a possible D gene (6 bases). The CDR3 consists of 16 residues. The germline CDR1 and CDR2 sequences are LNHDA and SQIVND (reference sequence). Trimming removed 5 bases at V and 9 bases at J, with 23 bases between.

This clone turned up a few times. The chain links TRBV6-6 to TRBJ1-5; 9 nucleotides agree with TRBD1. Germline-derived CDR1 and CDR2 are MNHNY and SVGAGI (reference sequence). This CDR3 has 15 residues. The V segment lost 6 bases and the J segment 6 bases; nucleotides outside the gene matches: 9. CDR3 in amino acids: CASSPGQGEGQPQHF. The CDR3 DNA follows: TGTGCCAGCAGCCCGGGACAGGGAGAGGGTCAGCCCCAGCATTTT.

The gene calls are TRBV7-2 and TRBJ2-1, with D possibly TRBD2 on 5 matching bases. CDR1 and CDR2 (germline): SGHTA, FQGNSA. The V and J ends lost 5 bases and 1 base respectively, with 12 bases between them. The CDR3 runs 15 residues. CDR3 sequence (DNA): TGTGCCAGCAGCCTCGCCGAGGGTTCCTACAATGAGCAGTTCTTC. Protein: CASSLAEGSYNEQFF. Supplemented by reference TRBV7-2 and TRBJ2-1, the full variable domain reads GAGVSQSPSNKVTEKGKDVELRCDPISGHTALYWYRQSLGQGLEFLIYFQGNSAPDKSGLPSDRFSAERTGGSVSTLTIQRTQQEDSAVYLCASSLAEGSYNEQFFGPGTRLTVL.

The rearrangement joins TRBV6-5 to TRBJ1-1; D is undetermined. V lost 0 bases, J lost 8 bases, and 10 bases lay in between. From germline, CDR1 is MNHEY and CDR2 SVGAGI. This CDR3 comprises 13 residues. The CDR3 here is CASSYSRVGEAFF. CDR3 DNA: TGTGCCAGCAGTTACTCCCGGGTTGGGGAAGCTTTCTTT.

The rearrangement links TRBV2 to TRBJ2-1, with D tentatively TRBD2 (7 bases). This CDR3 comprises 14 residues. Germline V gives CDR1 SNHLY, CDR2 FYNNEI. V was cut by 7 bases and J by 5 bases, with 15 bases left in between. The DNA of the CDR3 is TGTGCCAGCAACGAGGGGGGGCCTAACAATGAGCAGTTCTTC. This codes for CASNEGGPNNEQFF.

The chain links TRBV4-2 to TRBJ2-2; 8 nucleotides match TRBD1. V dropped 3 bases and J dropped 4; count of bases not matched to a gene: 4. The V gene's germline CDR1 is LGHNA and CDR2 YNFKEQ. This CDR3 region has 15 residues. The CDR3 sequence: CASSQFDRGTGELFF. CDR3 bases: TGTGCCAGCAGCCAGTTCGACAGGGGCACCGGGGAGCTGTTTTTT.

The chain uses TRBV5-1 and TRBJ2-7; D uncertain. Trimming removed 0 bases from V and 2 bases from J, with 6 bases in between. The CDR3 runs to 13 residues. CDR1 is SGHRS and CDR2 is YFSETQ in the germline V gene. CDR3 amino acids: CASSLDLTYEQYF. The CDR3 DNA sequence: TGCGCCAGCAGCTTGGATCTAACCTACGAGCAGTACTTC. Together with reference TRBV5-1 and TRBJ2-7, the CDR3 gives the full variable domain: KAGVTQTPRYLIKTRGQQVTLSCSPISGHRSVSWYQQTPGQGLQFLFEYFSETQRNKGNFPGRFSGRQFSNSRSEMNVSTLELGDSALYLCASSLDLTYEQYFGPGTRLTVT.

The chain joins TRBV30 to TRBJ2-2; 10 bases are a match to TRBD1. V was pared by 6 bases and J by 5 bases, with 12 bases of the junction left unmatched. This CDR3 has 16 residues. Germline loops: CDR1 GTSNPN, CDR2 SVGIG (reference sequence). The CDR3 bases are TGTGCCTGCTTTCCGGGACAGGGGTTACGAACCGGGGAGCTGTTTTTT. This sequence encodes CACFPGQGLRTGELFF.

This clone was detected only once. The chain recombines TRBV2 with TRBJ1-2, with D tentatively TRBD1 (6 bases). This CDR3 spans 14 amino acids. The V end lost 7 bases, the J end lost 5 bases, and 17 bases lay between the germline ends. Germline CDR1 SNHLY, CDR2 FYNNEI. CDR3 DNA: TGTGCCAGCATTTCCGCCAGGGGAGTATATGGCTACACCTTC. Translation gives CASISARGVYGYTF. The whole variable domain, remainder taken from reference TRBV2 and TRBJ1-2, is EPEVTQTPSHQVTQMGQEVILRCVPISNHLYFYWYRQILGQKVEFLVSFYNNEISEKSEIFDDQFSVERPDGSNFTLKIRSTKLEDSAMYFCASISARGVYGYTFGSGTRLTVV.

DNA for the CDR3: TGTGCCAGCAGCTTAGCCCTAGCGGGACCAACAGATACGCAGTATTTT. Amino acids: CASSLALAGPTDTQYF. The rearrangement joins TRBV7-2 to TRBJ2-3; 9 nucleotides match TRBD2. The CDR3 is made up of 16 amino acids. With V trimmed by 0 bases and J by 3 bases, 4 bases remained unmatched. CDR1 and CDR2 from the germline V gene are SGHTA and FQGNSA.

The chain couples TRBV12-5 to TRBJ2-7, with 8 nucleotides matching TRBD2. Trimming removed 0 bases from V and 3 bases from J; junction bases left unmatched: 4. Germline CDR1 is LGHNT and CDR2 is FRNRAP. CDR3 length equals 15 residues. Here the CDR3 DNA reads TGTGCTAGTGGTTTGGTACTTGGGACTAGCTACGAGCAGTACTTC. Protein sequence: CASGLVLGTSYEQYF.